These T cell receptor beta chains were read from a single sample in a study of T cells in Graves' hyperthyroidism and ophthalmopathy. MiXCR, run by TCRdb on the multiplex PCR reads, gives a single entry per CDR3 protein. The sample yields 560,000 or so distinct CDR3 sequences, 46% seen once. Sequenced material: peripheral blood or thyroid tissue (not recorded which). The origin of the receptors is a woman aged 18-29 years with Graves' hyperthyroidism. Both conserved end residues are trimmed from each CDR3. The order of the fields is CDR3 length, V gene, J gene, CDR3 protein.

cdr3_length: 14; v_call: TRBV29-1; j_call: TRBJ1-2; cdr3_aa: SVAGTGGEVNYGYT
cdr3_length: 13; v_call: TRBV29-1; j_call: TRBJ1-4; cdr3_aa: SVEVGQGAFEKLF
cdr3_length: 12; v_call: TRBV24-1; j_call: TRBJ2-2; cdr3_aa: ATSGIGDTGELF
cdr3_length: 11; v_call: TRBV6-1; j_call: TRBJ2-2; cdr3_aa: ASSQTDTGELF
cdr3_length: 12; v_call: TRBV20-1; j_call: TRBJ1-4; cdr3_aa: SASSSGADEKLF
cdr3_length: 14; v_call: TRBV12-3/TRBV12-4; j_call: TRBJ2-7; cdr3_aa: ASSTGTSGGQHEQY
cdr3_length: 10; v_call: TRBV9; j_call: TRBJ1-1; cdr3_aa: ASGSGGTEAF
cdr3_length: 13; v_call: TRBV14; j_call: TRBJ2-7; cdr3_aa: ASSQLVAGVDEQY
cdr3_length: 11; v_call: TRBV20-1; j_call: TRBJ2-5; cdr3_aa: SAETPGIETQY
cdr3_length: 13; v_call: TRBV19; j_call: TRBJ2-7; cdr3_aa: ASSIFGQVGDEQY
cdr3_length: 10; v_call: TRBV10-3; j_call: TRBJ1-1; cdr3_aa: ASSYSNTYLF
cdr3_length: 11; v_call: TRBV10-3; j_call: TRBJ2-3; cdr3_aa: AIRALGADTQY
cdr3_length: 14; v_call: TRBV10-3; j_call: TRBJ1-2; cdr3_aa: ASSHRPGQAYDGYT
cdr3_length: 16; v_call: TRBV10-3; j_call: TRBJ2-6; cdr3_aa: AISTRDQSSSGANVLT
cdr3_length: 13; v_call: TRBV2; j_call: TRBJ2-5; cdr3_aa: ASTLVRGLQETQY
cdr3_length: 13; v_call: TRBV9; j_call: TRBJ2-5; cdr3_aa: ASSQVGQGTETQY
cdr3_length: 14; v_call: TRBV7-2; j_call: TRBJ2-7; cdr3_aa: ASSPVGQPASYEQY
cdr3_length: 14; v_call: TRBV4-1; j_call: TRBJ1-2; cdr3_aa: ASSQGGTGSNYGYT
cdr3_length: 12; v_call: TRBV5-5; j_call: TRBJ1-6; cdr3_aa: ASSLEDRGTPLH
cdr3_length: 14; v_call: TRBV24-1; j_call: TRBJ2-1; cdr3_aa: ATSEQTAGSWGEQF
cdr3_length: 11; v_call: TRBV2; j_call: TRBJ1-2; cdr3_aa: ASSAGTAYGYT
cdr3_length: 13; v_call: TRBV20-1; j_call: TRBJ2-7; cdr3_aa: SARLTSGRAYEQY
cdr3_length: 13; v_call: TRBV7-9; j_call: TRBJ2-7; cdr3_aa: ASSVVDNPSYEQY
cdr3_length: 13; v_call: TRBV10-3; j_call: TRBJ1-6; cdr3_aa: AISRGPGDNSPLH
cdr3_length: 11; v_call: TRBV2; j_call: TRBJ2-2; cdr3_aa: ASSSSGVRELF
cdr3_length: 11; v_call: TRBV20-1; j_call: TRBJ2-7; cdr3_aa: SAVGTDTYEQY
cdr3_length: 12; v_call: TRBV7-6; j_call: TRBJ1-1; cdr3_aa: ASSLTGQGVGTF
cdr3_length: 12; v_call: TRBV24-1; j_call: TRBJ1-2; cdr3_aa: ATSDPDRVGGYT
cdr3_length: 12; v_call: TRBV19; j_call: TRBJ1-3; cdr3_aa: ASSFGSSGNTIY
cdr3_length: 16; v_call: TRBV11-2; j_call: TRBJ1-3; cdr3_aa: ASSLDRGVRNSGNTIY
cdr3_length: 12; v_call: TRBV15; j_call: TRBJ2-7; cdr3_aa: ATSRGRVAYEQY
cdr3_length: 14; v_call: TRBV24-1; j_call: TRBJ2-5; cdr3_aa: ATSDSGLAGPETQY
cdr3_length: 13; v_call: TRBV2; j_call: TRBJ2-6; cdr3_aa: ASSRRQAGANVLT